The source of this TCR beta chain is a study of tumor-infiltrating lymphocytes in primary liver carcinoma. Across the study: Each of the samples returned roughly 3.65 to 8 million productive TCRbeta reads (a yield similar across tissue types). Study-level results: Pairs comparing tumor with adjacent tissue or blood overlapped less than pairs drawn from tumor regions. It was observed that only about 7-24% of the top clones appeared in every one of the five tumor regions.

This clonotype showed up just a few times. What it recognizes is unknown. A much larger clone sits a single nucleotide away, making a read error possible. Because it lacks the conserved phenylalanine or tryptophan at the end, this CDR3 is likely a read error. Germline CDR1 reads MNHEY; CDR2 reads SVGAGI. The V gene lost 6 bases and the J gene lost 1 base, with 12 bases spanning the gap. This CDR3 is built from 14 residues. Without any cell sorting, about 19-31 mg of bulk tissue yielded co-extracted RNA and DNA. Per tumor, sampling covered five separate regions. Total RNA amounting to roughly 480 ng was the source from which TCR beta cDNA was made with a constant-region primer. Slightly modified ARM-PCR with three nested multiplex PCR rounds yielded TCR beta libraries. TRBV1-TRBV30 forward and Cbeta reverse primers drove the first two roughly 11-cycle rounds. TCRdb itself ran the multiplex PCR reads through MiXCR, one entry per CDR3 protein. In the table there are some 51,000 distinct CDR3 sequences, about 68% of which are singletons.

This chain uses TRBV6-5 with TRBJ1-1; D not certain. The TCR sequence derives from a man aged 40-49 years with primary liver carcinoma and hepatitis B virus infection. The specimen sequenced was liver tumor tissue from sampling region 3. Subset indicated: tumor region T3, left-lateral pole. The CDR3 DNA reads TGTGCCAGCAGACCATCTGGGAAGAACACTGAAGCTTTCCTT. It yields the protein CASRPSGKNTEAFL.